This T cell receptor (beta chain) came from a study of PD-L1 blockade in urothelial cancer. General observations from the study: Below-median pretreatment blood TCR clonality predicted better survival.

This table comes from immunoSEQ multiplex PCR, and its TCRdb copy is limited to in-frame clones, with some not included. The table shows around 56,000 clones, with 85% to 90% occurring only once. V was trimmed by 6 bases and J by 7 bases, leaving 13 bases between them. The germline V gene encodes CDR1 MNHEY and CDR2 SVGAGI. This CDR3 is 13 amino acids long. Turning to this clone: Its antigen is unknown.

Each individual provided 1 to 8 samples (taken pretreatment and on-treatment). This chain joins TRBV6-5 and TRBJ1-5; D is possibly TRBD1 (5 bases). The source is a man in his forties or fifties with urothelial cancer. This sample comprised PBMCs, obtained around atezolizumab (anti-PD-L1) treatment. The CDR3 reads CASRSHGGQPQHF. The CDR3 region has the DNA TGTGCCAGCAGATCCCACGGGGGACAGCCCCAGCATTTT.